The following is a T cell receptor (beta chain) sequence with its context. Its antigen is unidentified. These data come from a study of cytomegalovirus exposure and HLA in healthy donors. The PCR ran on 60 Vbeta and 13 Jbeta primers. Produced via immunoSEQ multiplex PCR; TCRdb's table is partial and in-frame only. The sample includes 100,000 to 150,000 clones, roughly 68% seen only once; the top ten take 4.2%. Broader study findings: In a later analysis, common viral pathogens appeared linked to several of the most significant clusters. For presence/absence analyses, sequencing depth was assumed to be roughly uniform across donors. A prior analysis recorded that most TCR beta V segments were productive about 90% or about 30% of the time.

This CDR3 is built from 15 residues. V was clipped by 4 bases and J by 0 bases; unmatched bases: 4. CDR1 and CDR2 (germline): KGHSH, LQKENI. The sample comprised PBMCs. The sequence derives from a woman aged 45-65 years in good health and CMV-seropositive. This rearrangement joins TRBV18 to TRBJ2-3; 7 bases are a match to TRBD1. CDR3 coding DNA: TGTGCCAGCTCACAATACAGGGGTAGCACAGATACGCAGTATTTT. Protein product: CASSQYRGSTDTQYF. Variable domain in full (rest from reference TRBV18 and TRBJ2-3): NAGVMQNPRHLVRRRGQEARLRCSPMKGHSHVYWYRQLPEEGLKFMVYLQKENIIDESGMPKERFSAEFPKEGPSILRIQQVVRGDSAAYFCASSQYRGSTDTQYFGPGTRLTVL.